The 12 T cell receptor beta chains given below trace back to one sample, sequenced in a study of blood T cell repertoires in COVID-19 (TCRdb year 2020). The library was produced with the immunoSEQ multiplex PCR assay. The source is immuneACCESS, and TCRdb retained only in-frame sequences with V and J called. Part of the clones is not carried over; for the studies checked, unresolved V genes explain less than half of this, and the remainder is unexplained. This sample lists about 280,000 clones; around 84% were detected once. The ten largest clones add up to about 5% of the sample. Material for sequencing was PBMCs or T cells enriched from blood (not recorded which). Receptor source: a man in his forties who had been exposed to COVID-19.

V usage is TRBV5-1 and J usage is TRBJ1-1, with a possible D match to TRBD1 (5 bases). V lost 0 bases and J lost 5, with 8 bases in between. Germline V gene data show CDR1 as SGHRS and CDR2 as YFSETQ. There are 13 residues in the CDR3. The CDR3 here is CASSLEGETEAFF. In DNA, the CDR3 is TGCGCCAGCAGCTTGGAAGGGGAAACTGAAGCTTTCTTT.

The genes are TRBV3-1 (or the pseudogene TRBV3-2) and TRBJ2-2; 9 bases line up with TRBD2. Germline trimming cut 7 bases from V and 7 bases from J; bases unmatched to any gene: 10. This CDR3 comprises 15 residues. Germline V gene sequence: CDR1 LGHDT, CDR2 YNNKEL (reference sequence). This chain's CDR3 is CASTSAGGPVGELFF. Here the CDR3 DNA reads TGTGCCAGCACCTCGGCGGGAGGGCCGGTCGGGGAGCTGTTTTTT.

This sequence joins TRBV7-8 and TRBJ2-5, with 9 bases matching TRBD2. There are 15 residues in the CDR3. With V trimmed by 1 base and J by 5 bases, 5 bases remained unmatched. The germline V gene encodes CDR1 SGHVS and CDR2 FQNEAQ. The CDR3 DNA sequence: TGTGCCAGCAGCTTAGGACATGGACTAGCGGAGACCCAGTACTTC. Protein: CASSLGHGLAETQYF.

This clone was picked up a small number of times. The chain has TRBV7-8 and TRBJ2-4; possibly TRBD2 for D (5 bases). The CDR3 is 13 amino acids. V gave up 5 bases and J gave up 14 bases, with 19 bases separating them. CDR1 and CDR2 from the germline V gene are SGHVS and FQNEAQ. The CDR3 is CASSPDDDAGKYF. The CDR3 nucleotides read TGTGCCAGCAGCCCAGACGACGACGCGGGCAAGTACTTC.

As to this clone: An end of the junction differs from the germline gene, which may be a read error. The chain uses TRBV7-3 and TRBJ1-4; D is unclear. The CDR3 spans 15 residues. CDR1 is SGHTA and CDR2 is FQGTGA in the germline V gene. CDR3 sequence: CASSITGNPNEKLFF. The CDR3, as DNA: TGTGCCAGCAGCATAACCGGGAACCCTAATGAAAAACTGTTTTTT. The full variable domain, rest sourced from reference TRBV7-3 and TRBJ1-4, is GAGVSQTPSNKVTEKGKYVELRCDPISGHTALYWYRQSLGQGPEFLIYFQGTGAADDSGLPNDRFFAVRPEGSVSTLKIQRTERGDSAVYLCASSITGNPNEKLFFGSGTQLSVL.

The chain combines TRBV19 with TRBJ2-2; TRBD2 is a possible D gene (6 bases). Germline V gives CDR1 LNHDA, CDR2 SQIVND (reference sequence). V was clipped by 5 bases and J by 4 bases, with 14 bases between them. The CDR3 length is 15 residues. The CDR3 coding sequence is TGTGCCAGTAGTGGCGGGACGCGACTCACCGGGGAGCTGTTTTTT. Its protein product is CASSGGTRLTGELFF.

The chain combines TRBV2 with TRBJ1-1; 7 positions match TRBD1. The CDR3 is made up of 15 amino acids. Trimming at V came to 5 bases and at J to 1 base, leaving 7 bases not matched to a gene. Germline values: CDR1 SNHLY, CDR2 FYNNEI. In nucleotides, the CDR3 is TGTGCCAGCAGTAAGGAGGGACAGCGGAACACTGAAGCTTTCTTT. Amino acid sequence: CASSKEGQRNTEAFF.

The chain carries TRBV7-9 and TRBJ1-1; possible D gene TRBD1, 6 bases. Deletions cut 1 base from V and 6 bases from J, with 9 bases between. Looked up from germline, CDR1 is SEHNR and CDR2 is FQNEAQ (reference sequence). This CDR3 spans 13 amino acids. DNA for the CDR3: TGTGCCAGCAGCTTAGTGAAGGGGGCTGAAGCTTTCTTT. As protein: CASSLVKGAEAFF.

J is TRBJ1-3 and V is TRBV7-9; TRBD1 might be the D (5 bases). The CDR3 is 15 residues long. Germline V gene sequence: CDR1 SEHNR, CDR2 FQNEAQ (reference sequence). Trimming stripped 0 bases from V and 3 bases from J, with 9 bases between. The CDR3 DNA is TGTGCCAGCAGCTTAGCGCAGGGATTTGGAAACACCATATATTTT. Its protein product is CASSLAQGFGNTIYF.

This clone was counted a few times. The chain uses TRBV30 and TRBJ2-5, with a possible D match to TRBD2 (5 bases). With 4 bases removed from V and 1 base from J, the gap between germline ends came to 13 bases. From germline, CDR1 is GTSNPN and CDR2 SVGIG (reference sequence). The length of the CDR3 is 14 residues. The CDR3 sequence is CAWTEFSAQETQYF. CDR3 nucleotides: TGTGCCTGGACAGAGTTTAGCGCCCAAGAGACCCAGTACTTC.

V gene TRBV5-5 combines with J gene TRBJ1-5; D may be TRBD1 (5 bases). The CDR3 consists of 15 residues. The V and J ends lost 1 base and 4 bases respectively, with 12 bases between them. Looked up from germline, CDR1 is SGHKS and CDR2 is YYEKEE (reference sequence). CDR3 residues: CASSLLGQTNQPQHF. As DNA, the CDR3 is TGTGCCAGCAGCTTGTTAGGACAAACAAATCAGCCCCAGCATTTT.

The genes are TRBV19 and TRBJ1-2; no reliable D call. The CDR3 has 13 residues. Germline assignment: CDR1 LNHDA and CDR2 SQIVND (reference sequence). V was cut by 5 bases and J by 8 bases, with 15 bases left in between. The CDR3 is CASSLDYPEGYTF. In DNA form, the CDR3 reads TGTGCCAGTAGTTTGGACTATCCGGAGGGCTACACCTTC.